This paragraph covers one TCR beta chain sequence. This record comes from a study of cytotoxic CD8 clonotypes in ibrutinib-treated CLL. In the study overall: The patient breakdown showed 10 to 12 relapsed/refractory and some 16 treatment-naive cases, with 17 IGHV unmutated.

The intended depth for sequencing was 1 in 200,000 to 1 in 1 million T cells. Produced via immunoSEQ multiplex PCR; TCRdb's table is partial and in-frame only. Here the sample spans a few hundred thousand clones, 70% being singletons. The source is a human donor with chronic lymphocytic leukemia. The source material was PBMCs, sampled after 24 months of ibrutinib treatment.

This CDR3 reads CASRTGGEGYGYTF. In nucleotides, the CDR3 is TGTGCCAGCCGAACAGGGGGCGAAGGCTATGGCTACACCTTC. The chain links TRBV6-5 to TRBJ1-2; 9 nucleotides agree with TRBD1. J lost 4 bases, V lost 8 bases, and 8 bases had no gene match. Germline loops: CDR1 MNHEY, CDR2 SVGAGI. The length of the CDR3 is 14 residues.